The clone carrying this T cell receptor (beta chain) has more than one count but fewer than ten. Its target is not known. For naive CD8 T cells, sorting used the CD8+CD4-CCR7+CD45RA+ phenotype. The sample belongs to a study of molecular identifiers for immune sequencing clone quantification. The overall study: For replicates, RNA isolated from around 20,000 or 99,000 naive CD8 cells was divided into five portions, of which four were sequenced. Findings and caveats of the study: Clones carrying above 20 RNA copies accounted for over 98% of effector molecules, under 1% in naive cells.

Germline CDR1 is LNHDA and CDR2 is SQIVND (reference sequence). The V segment lost 3 bases and the J segment 7 bases; nucleotides outside the gene matches: 8. There are 15 residues in the CDR3. TCRdb processed the PCR reads anew with MiXCR; each CDR3 protein has one entry. The repertoire includes 88,000 or so distinct CDR3 sequences, roughly a fifth of them detected once, and more than 0.85% sits in the top ten. The sequenced material came from naive CD8+ T cells from blood, with Jurkat cell RNA spiked in. Subset denoted: FACS-sorted CD8+CD4-CCR7+CD45RA+ naive T cells. V is TRBV19 and J is TRBJ1-5, with 8 nucleotides matching TRBD1. The TCR was taken from a human donor in good health. Some libraries in this study had Jurkat cell RNA spiked in. The chain's CDR3 is CASSISSRGPQPQHF. The CDR3 nucleotides read TGTGCCAGTAGTATTAGTAGCAGGGGGCCCCAGCCCCAGCATTTT.